This TCR beta chain was sequenced in a study of CD8 T cells in ankylosing spondylitis. Whole-study results and caveats: Reportedly, matched ankylosing spondylitis synovial fluid was significantly enriched for disease-linked clones. A TCR beta motif made of eight highly homologous variants seemed typical of ankylosing spondylitis blood. Clones linked to the disease showed a CD8+ phenotype. They occurred at relatively low frequencies in peripheral blood.

As regards this clonotype: Antigen unknown.

In making TCR beta libraries, quantitative 5'-RACE with molecular barcodes was used. From the 5' RACE reads, TCRdb called clonotypes with MiXCR, one entry per CDR3 protein. The sample includes roughly 700,000 distinct CDR3 sequences, over 15% of them seen just once. This TCR was recovered from a male donor with ankylosing spondylitis. The sequencing sample was made of blood, either unsorted or a sorted T cell fraction (not recorded which).

This CDR3 reads CASSFLPGTGKNEQFF. In DNA form, the CDR3 reads TGTGCCAGCAGCTTCCTCCCCGGGACAGGGAAGAATGAGCAGTTCTTC. The chain is built from TRBV7-2 and TRBJ2-1; 9 bases match TRBD1. The CDR3 has 16 amino acids. Germline V gives CDR1 SGHTA, CDR2 FQGNSA. V was pared by 3 bases and J by 7 bases, with 10 bases of the junction left unmatched.